This T cell receptor (beta chain) is from a study of CD4+ T cells in melanoma. Turning to this clone: Its target is unknown.

The table came from immunoSEQ multiplex PCR; TCRdb's copy has only in-frame clones and leaves some out. The repertoire consists of 20,000 or so clones, with around 80% occurring once and the leading ten covering approximately 9.9%. This CDR3 is 13 amino acids long. Study-wide points: CD8+ T cell, macrophage and B cell function reportedly correlated with neoantigen-specific CD4+ T cells.

The TCR originated in a human donor with melanoma. The V gene is TRBV12-2, the J gene TRBJ2-5; TRBD2 is taken as the D call from the table, unchecked against the DNA. TRBV12-2 is tagged as a pseudogene. CDR3 DNA: TGTGCAAGAGCGGGGGGGCCCGGAGAGACCCAGTACTTC. Translation: CARAGGPGETQYF.